A single sample is the source of the 32 T cell receptor beta chains below, sequenced in a study of blood T cell repertoires in COVID-19. TCRdb's copy holds only in-frame clones and misses some; the assay was immunoSEQ multiplex PCR. Found here are around 170,000 clones, approximately 85% of them singletons; the top ten hold about 9.7%. The sample consisted of PBMCs or T cells enriched from blood (not recorded which). The receptors stem from a woman aged 25-40 years who had recovered from COVID-19.

The chain has TRBV28 and TRBJ2-3; possible D gene TRBD1, 5 bases. Trimming removed 7 bases at V and 0 bases at J, with 11 bases between. The CDR3 loop spans 14 amino acids. Looked up from germline, CDR1 is MDHEN and CDR2 is SYDVKM. The CDR3 is CASTQGFSTDTQYF. The CDR3 coding sequence is TGTGCCAGCACCCAGGGCTTTAGCACAGATACGCAGTATTTT.

This clone showed up just once. The chain carries TRBV3-1 (or the pseudogene TRBV3-2) and TRBJ2-3; 9 nucleotides agree with TRBD2. The CDR3 is 17 residues long. Per germline, CDR1 LGHDT and CDR2 YNNKEL (reference sequence). V trimming: 0 bases; J trimming: 3 bases; junction bases outside the gene matches: 7. Written as DNA, the CDR3 is TGTGCCAGCAGCCAAGACGGCGGGAGGGTTGGGACAGATACGCAGTATTTT. Translation: CASSQDGGRVGTDTQYF.

The J gene is TRBJ1-5, the V gene TRBV7-8, with D possibly matching TRBD1 (5 bases). V was shortened by 1 base and J by 1 base, with 8 bases between the two germline ends. CDR1 SGHVS and CDR2 FQNEAQ come from the germline V gene. The CDR3 length is 15 residues. CDR3 sequence: CASSLGRDSNQPQHF. Here the CDR3 DNA reads TGTGCCAGCAGCTTAGGGCGGGACAGCAATCAGCCCCAGCATTTT.

J is TRBJ2-7 and V is TRBV3-1 (or the pseudogene TRBV3-2), with a possible D match to TRBD2 (5 bases). Trimming removed 4 bases at V and 8 bases at J, with 15 bases between. This CDR3 has 13 residues. CDR1 LGHDT and CDR2 YNNKEL come from the germline V gene (reference sequence). CDR3 nucleotide sequence: TGTGCCAGCAGCCTAGGCCCGGGGATCAAGCAGTACTTC. Its translation is CASSLGPGIKQYF.

The CDR3 protein is CASSYYQGLPSSYNSPLHF. As DNA, the CDR3 is TGTGCCAGCAGTTATTACCAGGGCCTGCCGAGCTCCTATAATTCACCCCTCCACTTT. V and J are TRBV6-2 or TRBV6-3 and TRBJ1-6; TRBD1 is a possible D gene (5 bases). Germline loops: CDR1 MNHEY, CDR2 SVGEGT. Trimming left V 3 bases short and J 0 bases short, with 18 bases between. This CDR3 is built from 19 residues.

The J gene is TRBJ1-1, the V gene TRBV6-5; D remains unclear. The germline V gene encodes CDR1 MNHEY and CDR2 SVGAGI. V gave up 8 bases and J gave up 8 bases, with 21 bases separating them. The CDR3 covers 14 residues. CDR3 region: CASLSRLTKLEAFF. For the CDR3, the DNA is TGTGCCAGCCTATCGAGATTGACTAAATTAGAAGCTTTCTTT.

This clone was recorded once. The chain employs TRBV7-9 and TRBJ1-1, with 8 bases matching TRBD1. Trimming cost V 8 bases and J 8 bases; bases outside gene matches: 10. CDR1 SEHNR and CDR2 FQNEAQ come from the germline V gene (reference sequence). This CDR3 has 13 residues. The CDR3, as DNA: TGTGCCAGCGGACTACAGGGGGAGTTCGAAGCTTTCTTT. Encoded protein: CASGLQGEFEAFF. The full variable domain, in which reference TRBV7-9 and TRBJ1-1 provide the parts outside the CDR3, is DTGVSQNPRHKITKRGQNVTFRCDPISEHNRLYWYRQTLGQGPEFLTYFQNEAQLEKSRLLSDRFSAERPKGSFSTLEIQRTEQGDSAMYLCASGLQGEFEAFFGQGTRLTVV.

The chain couples TRBV6-5 to TRBJ1-6; maybe TRBD1 (5 bases). The CDR3 spans 14 residues. Germline V gene lookup returns CDR1 MNHEY and CDR2 SVGAGI. Trimming removed 2 bases from V and 6 bases from J, with 8 bases in between. The CDR3 protein is CASSYVDSNSPLHF. CDR3 in DNA: TGTGCCAGCAGTTACGTTGACAGTAATTCACCCCTCCACTTT.

This sequence joins TRBV7-8 and TRBJ2-7; no definite D call. V shed 6 bases and J shed 0 bases, with 15 bases lying between them. There are 15 residues in the CDR3. Germline values: CDR1 SGHVS, CDR2 FQNEAQ. CDR3 DNA: TGTGCCAGCAGTTTGTTGGGCACCGGCTCCTACGAGCAGTACTTC. Its translation is CASSLLGTGSYEQYF.

The gene calls are TRBV12-5 and TRBJ2-5; TRBD1 is a possible D gene (6 bases). V was cut by 1 base and J by 3 bases, with 15 bases left in between. The CDR3 loop spans 16 amino acids. Germline CDR1 and CDR2: LGHNT and FRNRAP. CDR3 region: CASGLDVGQSEETQYF. CDR3 coding DNA: TGTGCTAGTGGTTTGGATGTAGGACAGAGCGAAGAGACCCAGTACTTC.

The V and J genes are TRBV5-4 and TRBJ2-7, with a possible D match to TRBD1 (5 bases). The CDR3 has 15 amino acids. Germline V CDR1 and CDR2: SGHNT, YYREEE (reference sequence). The V end was cut by 2 bases, the J end by 2 bases, with 14 bases between. DNA for the CDR3: TGTGCCAGCAGCTTAGATAAACAGGCTACCTACGAGCAGTACTTC. It translates to CASSLDKQATYEQYF.

The CDR3 DNA sequence: TGTGCCAGCAGGGGGCCAACTGAAGCTTTCTTT. Its protein product is CASRGPTEAFF. V usage is TRBV27 and J usage is TRBJ1-1; D is perhaps TRBD1 (5 bases). The ends were cut back, 6 bases at V and 5 bases at J, with 7 bases in the middle. The length of the CDR3 is 11 residues. Germline assignment: CDR1 MNHEY and CDR2 SMNVEV (reference sequence).

The chain is built from TRBV7-2 and TRBJ2-5, with D possibly being TRBD2 (5 bases). The CDR3 extends over 14 amino acids. V lost 1 base and J lost 1, with 7 bases in between. Germline V gives CDR1 SGHTA, CDR2 FQGNSA. CDR3 loop: CASSLGGSQETQYF. CDR3 coding DNA: TGTGCCAGCAGCTTAGGCGGGTCCCAAGAGACCCAGTACTTC. Full variable domain (missing parts from reference TRBV7-2 and TRBJ2-5): GAGVSQSPSNKVTEKGKDVELRCDPISGHTALYWYRQSLGQGLEFLIYFQGNSAPDKSGLPSDRFSAERTGGSVSTLTIQRTQQEDSAVYLCASSLGGSQETQYFGPGTRLLVL.

The genes are TRBV5-4 and TRBJ2-1; TRBD2 is a possible D gene (6 bases). CDR3 length equals 16 residues. V dropped 4 bases and J dropped 4 bases, with 18 bases sitting between them. Germline CDR1 SGHNT, CDR2 YYREEE (reference sequence). CDR3 DNA: TGTGCCAGCAGCCGTGGAGGGCTTGACGGATACAATGAGCAGTTCTTC. Amino acid sequence: CASSRGGLDGYNEQFF.

The J gene is TRBJ2-3, the V gene TRBV11-3; TRBD2 matches 10 bases. CDR1 SGHNT and CDR2 YENEEA come from the germline V gene. The CDR3 covers 14 residues. V shed 6 bases and J 5 bases; nucleotides not matched to a gene: 5. The CDR3 bases are TGTGCCAGCAGTCCTAGCGGGAGTGGAGATACGCAGTATTTT. Its protein product is CASSPSGSGDTQYF.

The chain carries TRBV28 and TRBJ1-2, with D possibly TRBD1 on 6 matching bases. The length of the CDR3 is 16 residues. V was cut by 8 bases and J by 3 bases, with 22 bases left in between. Germline V gene sequence: CDR1 MDHEN, CDR2 SYDVKM. The CDR3 loop reads CASATPWGEGDYGYTF. Written as DNA, the CDR3 is TGTGCCAGCGCAACCCCCTGGGGGGAGGGGGACTATGGCTACACCTTC.

CDR3 in amino acids: CASSSRLVFYEQYF. Here the CDR3 DNA reads TGTGCCAGCAGCTCCAGACTAGTTTTCTACGAGCAGTACTTC. The chain combines TRBV5-8 with TRBJ2-7; a weak D match, TRBD2 (6 bases). The CDR3 covers 14 residues. V lost 3 bases to trimming and J lost 3 bases, with 13 bases between them. CDR1 is SGHTS, CDR2 YDEGEE, per germline.

This clone has just one count. The chain couples TRBV2 to TRBJ2-1, with D possibly TRBD1 on 6 matching bases. Germline CDR1 SNHLY, CDR2 FYNNEI. The CDR3 totals 13 residues. V gave up 7 bases and J gave up 6 bases, with 13 bases separating them. CDR3 residues: CASTRSRGNEQFF. CDR3 bases: TGTGCCAGCACCCGAAGCAGGGGCAATGAGCAGTTCTTC.

J is TRBJ2-7 and V is TRBV19; 10 bases line up with TRBD2. The germline V gene encodes CDR1 LNHDA and CDR2 SQIVND (reference sequence). This CDR3 is 15 amino acids long. V gave up 1 base and J gave up 3 bases; unmatched junction bases: 3. The CDR3 reads CASSIAASGSYEQYF. In nucleotides, the CDR3 is TGTGCCAGTAGTATAGCTGCTAGCGGGAGCTACGAGCAGTACTTC.

The chain carries TRBV29-1 and TRBJ1-1; 8 bases are shared with TRBD1. Germline CDR1 and CDR2: SQVTM and ANQGSEA. The CDR3 is 14 amino acids. Trimming at V came to 7 bases and at J to 1 base, leaving 8 bases not matched to a gene. The DNA of the CDR3 is TGCAGCGCAACCCAGGGGGCCGGGAACACTGAAGCTTTCTTT. Protein sequence: CSATQGAGNTEAFF.

This sequence joins TRBV24-1 and TRBJ2-3; tentatively, D is TRBD2 (6 bases). The V end was cut by 2 bases, the J end by 2 bases, with 13 bases between. In germline, CDR1 is KGHDR, CDR2 SFDVKD. The CDR3 is made up of 16 amino acids. DNA of the CDR3: TGTGCCACCAGTGATTCCCTCGGGCGGGACACAGATACGCAGTATTTT. Encoded protein: CATSDSLGRDTDTQYF.

The CDR3 loop reads CASSLTGGYNEQFF. Written as DNA, the CDR3 is TGTGCCAGCAGCCTAACGGGGGGCTACAATGAGCAGTTCTTC. The J gene is TRBJ2-1, the V gene TRBV11-3; TRBD2 agrees at 7 bases. The trim removed 5 bases at V and 3 bases at J, leaving 4 bases unmatched. Germline V gives CDR1 SGHNT, CDR2 YENEEA. This CDR3 contains 14 residues.

The chain has TRBV7-9 and TRBJ1-1; 9 nucleotides line up with TRBD1. Losses at the gene ends were 3 bases for V and 8 bases for J; bases not matched to a gene: 10. From germline, CDR1 is SEHNR and CDR2 FQNEAQ (reference sequence). This CDR3 comprises 15 residues. The CDR3 bases are TGTGCCAGCAGCTTTCGGGACAGGGTCACTAGCGAAGCTTTCTTT. Translation: CASSFRDRVTSEAFF. The whole variable domain, filled in from reference TRBV7-9 and TRBJ1-1, reads DTGVSQNPRHKITKRGQNVTFRCDPISEHNRLYWYRQTLGQGPEFLTYFQNEAQLEKSRLLSDRFSAERPKGSFSTLEIQRTEQGDSAMYLCASSFRDRVTSEAFFGQGTRLTVV.

The chain is built from TRBV11-2 and TRBJ2-1; tentative D call: TRBD1 (5 bases). V was cut by 0 bases and J by 6 bases, with 18 bases left in between. The CDR3 contains 17 residues. Germline V gives CDR1 SGHAT, CDR2 FQNNGV. DNA for the CDR3: TGTGCCAGCAGCTTAGACTTCCAAAGGGGCTATGGCAATGAGCAGTTCTTC. Amino acid sequence: CASSLDFQRGYGNEQFF. The full variable domain, its missing parts supplied by reference TRBV11-2 and TRBJ2-1, is EAGVAQSPRYKIIEKRQSVAFWCNPISGHATLYWYQQILGQGPKLLIQFQNNGVVDDSQLPKDRFSAERLKGVDSTLKIQPAKLEDSAVYLCASSLDFQRGYGNEQFFGPGTRLTVL.

V is TRBV21-1 and J is TRBJ2-5; the D call in the table, TRBD2, was not verified against the DNA. TRBV21-1 is a known pseudogene. The CDR3 sequence is 17 residues long. CDR3 bases: TGTGCCAGCAGCAGCCGCGTGGGGGGGGCCCCTATTCGGACCCAGTACTTC. The encoded protein is CASSSRVGGAPIRTQYF.

The chain recombines TRBV28 with TRBJ2-1; D is unresolved. The V gene's germline CDR1 is MDHEN and CDR2 SYDVKM. The CDR3 totals 12 residues. V gave up 2 bases and J gave up 7 bases, with 6 bases separating them. CDR3 protein: CASSLLRNEQFF. CDR3 DNA sequence: TGTGCCAGCAGTTTACTGAGGAATGAGCAGTTCTTC.

V usage is TRBV11-2 and J usage is TRBJ2-5; 7 nucleotides agree with TRBD2. The germline V gene has CDR1 SGHAT and CDR2 FQNNGV. The CDR3 consists of 15 residues. Losses at the gene ends were 0 bases for V and 5 bases for J; bases not matched to a gene: 6. The CDR3 coding sequence is TGTGCCAGCAGCTTAGATCTTTGGGGGGGGGAGACCCAGTACTTC. It codes for CASSLDLWGGETQYF.

The gene calls are TRBV29-1 and TRBJ2-5, with a possible D match to TRBD1 (6 bases). Germline CDR1 SQVTM, CDR2 ANQGSEA. V lost 7 bases to trimming and J lost 3 bases, with 9 bases between them. The CDR3 has 11 amino acids. The CDR3 nucleotides read TGCAGCGCAGAGGGGGAAGAGACCCAGTACTTC. It encodes CSAEGEETQYF. Supplemented by reference TRBV29-1 and TRBJ2-5, the full variable domain reads SAVISQKPSRDICQRGTSLTIQCQVDSQVTMMFWYRQQPGQSLTLIATANQGSEATYESGFVIDKFPISRPNLTFSTLTVSNMSPEDSSIYLCSAEGEETQYFGPGTRLLVL.

This chain uses TRBV19 with TRBJ1-5; a weak D match, TRBD1 (6 bases). Trimming took off 5 bases at V and 2 bases at J, with 16 bases between the two ends. Germline-derived CDR1 and CDR2 are LNHDA and SQIVND (reference sequence). This CDR3 is built from 16 residues. The CDR3 DNA follows: TGTGCCAGTAGTTCAACAAGCAGGGGCCGCAATCAGCCCCAGCATTTT. Translated, it gives CASSSTSRGRNQPQHF.

The rearrangement links TRBV6-5 to TRBJ1-1; TRBD1 might be the D (6 bases). With 1 base removed from V and 4 bases from J, the gap between germline ends came to 16 bases. This CDR3 region has 16 residues. Per germline, CDR1 MNHEY and CDR2 SVGAGI. The CDR3 sequence is CASSYLQGGYSTEAFF. DNA of the CDR3: TGTGCCAGCAGTTACTTACAGGGTGGTTATTCCACTGAAGCTTTCTTT.

The rearrangement uses TRBV3-1 (or the pseudogene TRBV3-2) and TRBJ2-7, with TRBD2 identical over 8 bases. The V and J ends lost 4 bases and 1 base, in that order; junction bases with no gene match: 3. Germline V gene sequence: CDR1 LGHDT, CDR2 YNNKEL (reference sequence). The CDR3 length is 14 residues. CDR3 coding DNA: TGTGCCAGCAGCCGTAGCGGGGATTCCTACGAGCAGTACTTC. Its translation is CASSRSGDSYEQYF.

This clone has more than one count but fewer than ten. The chain combines TRBV11-1 with TRBJ1-3; D is ambiguous. Per the germline V gene, CDR1 is SGHAT and CDR2 is FQDESV (reference sequence). The CDR3 is 12 residues long. Between the trimmed V and J ends, which lost 3 bases and 6 bases, there was a span of 6 bases. The chain's CDR3 is CASSLMANTIYF. The CDR3 nucleotides are TGTGCCAGCAGCTTGATGGCAAACACCATATATTTT.